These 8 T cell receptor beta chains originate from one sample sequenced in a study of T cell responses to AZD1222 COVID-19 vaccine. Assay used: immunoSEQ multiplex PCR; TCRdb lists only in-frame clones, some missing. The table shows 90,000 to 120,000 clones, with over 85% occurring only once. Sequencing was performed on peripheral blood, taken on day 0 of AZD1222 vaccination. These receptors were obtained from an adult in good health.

DNA for the CDR3: TGTGCCAGCAGTCCCGGGACCCAGAGGCACAATGAGCAGTTCTTC. This encodes CASSPGTQRHNEQFF. This sequence joins TRBV6-5 and TRBJ2-1; D tentatively fits TRBD1 or TRBD2 (5 bases each). Per the germline V gene, CDR1 is MNHEY and CDR2 is SVGAGI. The V gene lost 5 bases and the J gene lost 5 bases, with 16 bases spanning the gap. The CDR3 is made up of 15 amino acids.

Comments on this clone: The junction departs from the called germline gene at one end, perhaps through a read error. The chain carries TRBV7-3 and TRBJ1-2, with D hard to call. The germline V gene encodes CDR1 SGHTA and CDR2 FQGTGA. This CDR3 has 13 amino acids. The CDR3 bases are TGTGCCAGCAGCTACGACCTTAACTATGACTACACCTTC. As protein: CASSYDLNYDYTF.

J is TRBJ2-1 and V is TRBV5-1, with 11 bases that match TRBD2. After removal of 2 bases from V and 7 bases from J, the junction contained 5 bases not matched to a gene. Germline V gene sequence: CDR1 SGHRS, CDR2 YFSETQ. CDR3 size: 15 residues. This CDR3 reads CASSLTLAGVNEQFF. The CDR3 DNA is TGCGCCAGCAGCTTAACACTAGCGGGAGTAAATGAGCAGTTCTTC.

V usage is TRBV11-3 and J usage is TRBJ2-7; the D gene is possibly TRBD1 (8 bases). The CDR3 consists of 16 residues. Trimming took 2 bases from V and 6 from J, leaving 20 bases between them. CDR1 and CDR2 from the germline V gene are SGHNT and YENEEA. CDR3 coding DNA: TGTGCCAGCAGCTTAATGGGGGGGACAGGAACTGGCGAGCAGTACTTC. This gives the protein CASSLMGGTGTGEQYF.

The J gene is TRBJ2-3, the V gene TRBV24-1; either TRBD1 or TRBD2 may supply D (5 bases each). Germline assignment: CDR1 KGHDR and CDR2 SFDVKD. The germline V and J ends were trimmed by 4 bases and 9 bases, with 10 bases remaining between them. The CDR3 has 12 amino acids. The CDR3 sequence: CATSDPGRTQYF. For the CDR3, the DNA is TGTGCCACCAGTGACCCGGGACGGACGCAGTATTTT.

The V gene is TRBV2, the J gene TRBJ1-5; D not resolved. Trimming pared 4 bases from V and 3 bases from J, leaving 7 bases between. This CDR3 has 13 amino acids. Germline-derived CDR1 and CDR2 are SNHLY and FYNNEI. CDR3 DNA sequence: TGTGCCAGCAGTGGGGAGATCAATCAGCCCCAGCATTTT. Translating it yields CASSGEINQPQHF.

CDR3 residues: CASSEGPGTYGYTF. In nucleotides, the CDR3 is TGTGCCAGCTCCGAGGGCCCGGGGACCTATGGCTACACCTTC. V is TRBV18 and J is TRBJ1-2; tentative D call: TRBD1 (5 bases). The CDR3 runs to 14 residues. V lost 6 bases to trimming and J lost 4 bases, with 15 bases between them. Germline lookup yields CDR1 KGHSH and CDR2 LQKENI.

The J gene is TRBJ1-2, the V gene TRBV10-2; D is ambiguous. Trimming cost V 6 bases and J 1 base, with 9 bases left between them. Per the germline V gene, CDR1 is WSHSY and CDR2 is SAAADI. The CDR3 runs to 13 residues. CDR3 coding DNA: TGCGCCAGCAGGGATGGGGATAACTATGGCTACACCTTC. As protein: CASRDGDNYGYTF.